Below, 7 T cell receptor beta chains from the same sample are listed, as sequenced in a study of blood T cell repertoires in COVID-19. The data were produced by immunoSEQ multiplex PCR, yet TCRdb's version contains in-frame clones alone and is incomplete. This table holds some 150,000 clones, roughly 80% found once. The specimen was peripheral blood. These receptors all stem from an elderly woman in a cohort sampled during active or convalescent COVID-19.

This clone was counted only a few times. The genes are TRBV5-4 and TRBJ2-2; D uncertain. CDR3 size: 15 residues. V shed 4 bases and J shed 4 bases, with 14 bases lying between them. Germline V CDR1 and CDR2: SGHNT, YYREEE (reference sequence). For the CDR3, the DNA is TGTGCCAGCAGCGGAAAGACTCGATCCACCGGGGAGCTGTTTTTT. This gives the protein CASSGKTRSTGELFF.

This sequence joins TRBV11-1 and TRBJ2-7, with D possibly TRBD2 on 6 matching bases. The germline V gene has CDR1 SGHAT and CDR2 FQDESV (reference sequence). The length of the CDR3 is 13 residues. The V end was cut by 3 bases, the J end by 2 bases, with 8 bases between. The CDR3 loop is CASSLGLAYEQYF. The CDR3, as DNA: TGTGCCAGCAGCTTGGGACTCGCCTACGAGCAGTACTTC.

This chain uses TRBV3-1 (or the pseudogene TRBV3-2) with TRBJ1-4, with unresolved D. Germline CDR1 is LGHDT and CDR2 is YNNKEL (reference sequence). The ends were cut back, 3 bases at V and 8 bases at J, with 7 bases in the middle. The CDR3 is 12 amino acids. DNA of the CDR3: TGTGCCAGCAGCCACCAGCGGGAAAAACTGTTTTTT. Translating gives CASSHQREKLFF.

J is TRBJ2-3 and V is TRBV24-1; the match to TRBD2 covers 8 bases. With 2 bases clipped from V and 4 bases from J, the junction kept 1 base outside the gene matches. The CDR3 extends over 14 amino acids. Germline V gene data show CDR1 as KGHDR and CDR2 as SFDVKD. Here the CDR3 reads CATSDSGLADTQYF. The CDR3 region has the DNA TGTGCCACCAGTGATTCGGGACTAGCAGATACGCAGTATTTT.

The V call is TRBV20-1, the J call TRBJ2-5; a possible D gene is TRBD2 (5 bases). Germline V gene sequence: CDR1 DFQATT, CDR2 SNEGSKA (reference sequence). CDR3 length: 11 amino acids. Trimming cost V 7 bases and J 5 bases, with 11 bases left between them. The chain's CDR3 is CSERAGETQYF. In nucleotides, the CDR3 is TGCAGTGAGAGGGCCGGGGAGACCCAGTACTTC.

The chain carries TRBV7-2 and TRBJ2-2; D perhaps matches TRBD2 (6 bases). This CDR3 region has 16 residues. Germline lookup yields CDR1 SGHTA and CDR2 FQGNSA. V was cut by 2 bases and J by 1 base, with 11 bases left in between. The DNA of the CDR3 is TGTGCCAGCAGCTTACACGGAGCGGGGAACACCGGGGAGCTGTTTTTT. Translating gives CASSLHGAGNTGELFF.

This sequence joins TRBV5-6 and TRBJ2-7; D gene unclear. Trimming took 2 bases from V and 7 from J, leaving 16 bases between them. Per germline, CDR1 SGHDT and CDR2 YYEEEE. This CDR3 has 14 amino acids. The DNA of the CDR3 is TGTGCCAGCAGCTTTGGAGAGGCCCGAAGGGAGCAGTACTTC. As protein: CASSFGEARREQYF.